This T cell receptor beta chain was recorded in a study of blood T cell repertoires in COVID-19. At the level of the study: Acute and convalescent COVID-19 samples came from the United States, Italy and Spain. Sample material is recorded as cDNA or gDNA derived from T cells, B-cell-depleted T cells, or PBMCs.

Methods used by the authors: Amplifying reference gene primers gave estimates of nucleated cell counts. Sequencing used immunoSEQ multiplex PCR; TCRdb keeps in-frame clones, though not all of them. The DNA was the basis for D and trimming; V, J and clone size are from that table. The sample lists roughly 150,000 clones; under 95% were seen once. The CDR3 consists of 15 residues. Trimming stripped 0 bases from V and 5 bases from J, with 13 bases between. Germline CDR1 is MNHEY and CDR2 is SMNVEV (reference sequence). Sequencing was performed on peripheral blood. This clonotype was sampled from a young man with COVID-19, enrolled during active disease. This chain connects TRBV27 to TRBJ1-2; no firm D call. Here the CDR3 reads CASSLSTAQTYGYTF. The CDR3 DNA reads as TGTGCCAGCAGTTTATCGACGGCGCAGACTTATGGCTACACCTTC.